The 13 T cell receptor beta chains listed next were all sequenced from one sample in a study of early T cells in non-severe SARS-CoV-2 infection. Via MiXCR, TCRdb re-called the 5' RACE reads, giving one row per CDR3 protein. The table includes 70,000 to 90,000 distinct CDR3 sequences, under 15% detected once. Material: whole blood. These receptors all stem from an adult who was a healthcare worker with PCR-confirmed SARS-CoV-2 infection or an uninfected control (not recorded which).

This clonotype came up many times. The rearrangement links TRBV3-1 to TRBJ1-5; perhaps TRBD1 as D (5 bases). This CDR3 region has 15 residues. V lost 4 bases to trimming and J lost 4 bases, with 14 bases between them. Germline V gene lookup returns CDR1 LGHDT and CDR2 YNNKEL (reference sequence). The chain's CDR3 is CASSPDGGRNQPQHF. The DNA for the CDR3 is TGTGCCAGCAGCCCAGACGGGGGTAGAAATCAGCCCCAGCATTTT.

This clonotype was counted between two and nine times. The rearrangement joins TRBV28 to TRBJ1-6, with D hard to call. V was cut by 11 bases and J by 0 bases, with 8 bases left in between. In germline, CDR1 is MDHEN, CDR2 SYDVKM. The CDR3 length is 13 residues. CDR3 amino acids: CAAWSSYNSPLHF. As DNA, the CDR3 is TGTGCCGCTTGGAGCTCCTATAATTCACCCCTCCACTTT.

This clonotype was detected many times. This chain links TRBV5-4 with TRBJ2-1; TRBD2 matches at 9 bases. V was pared by 4 bases and J by 5 bases, with 7 bases of the junction left unmatched. Germline loops: CDR1 SGHNT, CDR2 YYREEE (reference sequence). This CDR3 region has 15 residues. The CDR3 region has the DNA TGTGCCAGCAGCCTTAGCGGGAGAGGTAACAATGAGCAGTTCTTC. Translating gives CASSLSGRGNNEQFF.

The V gene is TRBV2, the J gene TRBJ2-7, with D possibly being TRBD1 or TRBD2 (5 bases each). With 0 bases removed from V and 0 bases from J, the gap between germline ends came to 9 bases. The CDR3 is made up of 15 amino acids. CDR1 and CDR2 from the germline V gene are SNHLY and FYNNEI. CDR3: CASSEAGVRSYEQYF. In nucleotides, the CDR3 is TGTGCCAGCAGTGAAGCGGGGGTGCGCTCCTACGAGCAGTACTTC.

This clonotype has more than one count but fewer than ten. This rearrangement joins TRBV12-3 or TRBV12-4 to TRBJ2-2; D might be TRBD2 (6 bases). V lost 6 bases and J lost 6, with 14 bases in between. The CDR3 spans 14 residues. The CDR3 DNA reads TGTGCCAGCAGAACGGGACTGCTTCCCGGGGAGCTGTTTTTT. Amino acid sequence: CASRTGLLPGELFF.

This clonotype was recorded a few times. The chain is built from TRBV20-1 and TRBJ1-6; no reliable D call. CDR3 length equals 12 residues. Germline lookup yields CDR1 DFQATT and CDR2 SNEGSKA (reference sequence). The V gene lost 0 bases and the J gene lost 9 bases, with 6 bases spanning the gap. The CDR3 sequence is CSARDQGSPLHF. In DNA, the CDR3 is TGCAGTGCTAGAGATCAAGGTTCACCCCTCCACTTT.

This clonotype was observed many times. The chain has TRBV28 and TRBJ1-6; D might be TRBD1 (6 bases). The CDR3 has 17 amino acids. Per germline, CDR1 MDHEN and CDR2 SYDVKM. Trimming stripped 5 bases from V and 5 bases from J, with 19 bases between. The CDR3 loop reads CASSPPGRGLNNSPLHF. Written as DNA, the CDR3 is TGTGCCAGCAGTCCCCCTGGAAGGGGGTTGAATAATTCACCCCTCCACTTT.

The chain recombines TRBV12-3 or TRBV12-4 with TRBJ2-7; TRBD1 is a possible D gene (6 bases). This CDR3 spans 17 amino acids. V was cut by 5 bases and J by 3 bases, with 23 bases left in between. CDR3 in amino acids: CASSPPPGTPRDYEQYF. DNA for the CDR3: TGTGCCAGCAGTCCCCCTCCCGGGACACCCAGGGACTACGAGCAGTACTTC.

The chain uses TRBV7-9 and TRBJ1-1, with TRBD1 identical over 7 bases. CDR1 is SEHNR, CDR2 FQNEAQ, per germline (reference sequence). V dropped 0 bases and J dropped 3; count of bases not matched to a gene: 1. The CDR3 is 14 amino acids. The CDR3 loop is CASSLAGGHTEAFF. DNA for the CDR3: TGTGCCAGCAGCTTAGCAGGGGGCCACACTGAAGCTTTCTTT.

This clonotype was counted a few times. J is TRBJ2-7 and V is TRBV28, with no clear D. CDR3 length equals 15 residues. The ends were cut back, 3 bases at V and 6 bases at J, with 18 bases in the middle. Per the germline V gene, CDR1 is MDHEN and CDR2 is SYDVKM. The DNA for the CDR3 is TGTGCCAGCAGTTTCCTGAGACATCATCTAAGCGAGCAGTACTTC. Amino acids: CASSFLRHHLSEQYF.

This clonotype has at least ten counts. The chain recombines TRBV24-1 with TRBJ1-5; TRBD1 aligns across 8 bases. The CDR3 loop spans 15 amino acids. Germline CDR1 is KGHDR and CDR2 is SFDVKD. Trimming at V came to 2 bases and at J to 7 bases, leaving 6 bases not matched to a gene. The CDR3 nucleotides read TGTGCCACCAGTGATTCGGGACAGGAGGGGCAGCCCCAGCATTTT. Encoded protein: CATSDSGQEGQPQHF.

This chain uses TRBV7-2 with TRBJ2-1, with no clear D. V was trimmed by 2 bases and J by 10 bases, leaving 21 bases between them. The V gene's germline CDR1 is SGHTA and CDR2 FQGNSA. The CDR3 runs to 16 residues. CDR3 bases: TGTGCCAGCAGCTTATTTGGCTCCCGTTCGACCATCGAGCAGTTCTTC. It specifies CASSLFGSRSTIEQFF.

The rearrangement joins TRBV12-3 or TRBV12-4 to TRBJ2-6; D is possibly TRBD1 (6 bases). This CDR3 contains 15 residues. V was clipped by 6 bases and J by 2 bases, with 11 bases between them. CDR3 region: CASSLQGTGANVLTF. CDR3 nucleotide sequence: TGTGCCAGCAGCCTACAGGGAACTGGGGCCAACGTCCTGACTTTC.